Following are 29 T cell receptor beta chains from one sample sequenced in a study of long-term antiretroviral therapy in people with HIV. Running of the v3.0 immunoSEQ assay took place at survey level. The protocol was immunoSEQ multiplex PCR, while the TCRdb copy is restricted to in-frame clones and leaves out a portion. The sample holds about 36,000 clones; 75% to 90% are singletons and the top ten take under 6.5%. This specimen consisted of unsorted PBMCs, obtained 3.4 years after starting antiretroviral therapy. The receptors come from a man aged 25 to 40 with HIV.

V usage is TRBV7-3 and J usage is TRBJ2-7; 10 nucleotides match TRBD2. The germline V gene has CDR1 SGHTA and CDR2 FQGTGA. The CDR3 length is 15 residues. Germline trimming cut 5 bases from V and 4 bases from J; bases unmatched to any gene: 8. The CDR3, as DNA: TGTGCCAGCAGCCAGGGACTAGCGCCCGTTTACGAGCAGTACTTC. Translating gives CASSQGLAPVYEQYF.

The chain carries TRBV19 and TRBJ2-5; the D gene is possibly TRBD1 (6 bases). V lost 2 bases, J lost 3 bases, and 7 bases lay in between. This CDR3 has 13 residues. Germline V lookup: CDR1 LNHDA, CDR2 SQIVND (reference sequence). The CDR3 region is CASSIRQEETQYF. CDR3 nucleotides: TGTGCCAGTAGTATAAGACAGGAAGAGACCCAGTACTTC.

For the CDR3, the DNA is TGTGCCACCAGCAGAGAGGGAGAACAGGGGGCGGGAAACACCATATATTTT. As protein: CATSREGEQGAGNTIYF. The chain is built from TRBV15 and TRBJ1-3; 9 positions match TRBD1. V trimming: 0 bases; J trimming: 4 bases; junction bases outside the gene matches: 7. Per the germline V gene, CDR1 is LNHNV and CDR2 is YYDKDF (reference sequence). The CDR3 sequence is 17 residues long.

CDR3 protein: CASCAWAPGDEQYF. CDR3 in DNA: TGTGCCAGCTGCGCCTGGGCACCGGGGGACGAGCAGTACTTC. The rearrangement links TRBV2 to TRBJ2-7; tentatively, D is TRBD2 (6 bases). Trimming shortened V by 8 bases and J by 5 bases, and 19 bases separated the two germline ends. The CDR3 is 14 residues long. Germline CDR1 SNHLY, CDR2 FYNNEI.

The chain has TRBV11-2 and TRBJ1-1, with D maybe TRBD1 (5 bases). The CDR3 loop spans 13 amino acids. V was clipped by 4 bases and J by 6 bases, with 12 bases between them. Per germline, CDR1 SGHAT and CDR2 FQNNGV. As DNA, the CDR3 is TGTGCCAGCAGCTCCTCTCGGGGGGCTGAAGCTTTCTTT. As protein: CASSSSRGAEAFF.

This chain connects TRBV21-1 to TRBJ2-6; TRBD1 is the table's D call and was not checked against the DNA. TRBV21-1 is a pseudogene. CDR3 length: 18 amino acids. The CDR3 coding sequence is TGTGCCAGCGGGCGTGGGGACAGGAAATTCTCTGGGGCCAACGTCCTGACTTTC. This translates into CASGRGDRKFSGANVLTF.

V gene TRBV7-2 combines with J gene TRBJ2-1; D perhaps matches TRBD1 (5 bases). Looked up from germline, CDR1 is SGHTA and CDR2 is FQGNSA. V lost 1 base and J lost 7, with 14 bases in between. CDR3 length: 15 residues. The CDR3 bases are TGTGCCAGCAGCTTAGAATGGGGTAGGGGTAATGAGCAGTTCTTC. It is translated as CASSLEWGRGNEQFF. The whole variable domain, filled in from reference TRBV7-2 and TRBJ2-1, reads GAGVSQSPSNKVTEKGKDVELRCDPISGHTALYWYRQSLGQGLEFLIYFQGNSAPDKSGLPSDRFSAERTGGSVSTLTIQRTQQEDSAVYLCASSLEWGRGNEQFFGPGTRLTVL.

The chain combines TRBV28 with TRBJ1-2, with D perhaps matching TRBD1 (6 bases). In germline, CDR1 is MDHEN, CDR2 SYDVKM. The V gene lost 6 bases and the J gene lost 7 bases, with 21 bases spanning the gap. The CDR3 covers 15 residues. Written as DNA, the CDR3 is TGTGCCAGCAGCCCGACAGGAAGCTCCCGGGGTGGCTACACCTTC. Translated: CASSPTGSSRGGYTF.

The chain is built from TRBV28 and TRBJ2-1; D might be TRBD1 (6 bases). Germline values: CDR1 MDHEN, CDR2 SYDVKM. V dropped 2 bases and J dropped 0 bases, with 8 bases sitting between them. The CDR3 covers 15 residues. The CDR3 spells CASSLGTTSYNEQFF. Here the CDR3 DNA reads TGTGCCAGCAGTTTAGGGACAACCTCCTACAATGAGCAGTTCTTC.

This sequence joins TRBV6-5 and TRBJ1-2; possible D gene TRBD1, 5 bases. The germline V and J ends were trimmed by 5 bases and 7 bases, with 11 bases remaining between them. CDR1 is MNHEY and CDR2 is SVGAGI in the germline V gene. The CDR3 runs 12 residues. For the CDR3, the DNA is TGTGCCAGCAGTGGTGGGGACCCTGGCTACACCTTC. It encodes CASSGGDPGYTF.

The chain employs TRBV6-5 and TRBJ2-2; D possibly matches TRBD1 or TRBD2 (5 bases each). The CDR3 covers 15 residues. Germline assignment: CDR1 MNHEY and CDR2 SVGAGI. Trimming stripped 7 bases from V and 6 bases from J, with 18 bases between. The CDR3 is CASTLPGPSAGELFF. The CDR3 DNA is TGTGCCAGCACCCTACCGGGACCCTCGGCCGGGGAGCTGTTTTTT.

The rearrangement joins TRBV25-1 to TRBJ2-2, with TRBD1 as a possible D gene (5 bases). Germline V gene sequence: CDR1 MGHDK, CDR2 SYGVNS. V was pared by 6 bases and J by 0 bases, with 11 bases between. The CDR3 is made up of 15 amino acids. The CDR3 DNA is TGTGCCAGCAGGAGACAGCGACCGAACACCGGGGAGCTGTTTTTT. Protein sequence: CASRRQRPNTGELFF. Filled out from reference TRBV25-1 and TRBJ2-2, the complete variable domain reads EADIYQTPRYLVIGTGKKITLECSQTMGHDKMYWYQQDPGMELHLIHYSYGVNSTEKGDLSSESTVSRIRTEHFPLTLESARPSHTSQYLCASRRQRPNTGELFFGEGSRLTVL.

The V gene is TRBV11-2, the J gene TRBJ2-5, with D tentatively TRBD2 (6 bases). The germline gives CDR1 SGHAT, CDR2 FQNNGV. V gave up 1 base and J gave up 4 bases, with 13 bases separating them. The CDR3 runs 15 residues. The CDR3 region is CASSLVPGEGETQYF. In DNA form, the CDR3 reads TGTGCCAGCAGCTTAGTGCCGGGAGAGGGAGAGACCCAGTACTTC.

The chain recombines TRBV6-5 with TRBJ1-5; D unresolved. Germline V CDR1 and CDR2: MNHEY, SVGAGI. The CDR3 is 13 amino acids. V lost 8 bases to trimming and J lost 4 bases, with 12 bases between them. Here the CDR3 DNA reads TGTGCCAGCTCCTCCGTCACAAATCAGCCCCAGCATTTT. Protein sequence: CASSSVTNQPQHF.

This clone was counted only a few times. This chain links TRBV6-5 with TRBJ1-1; D gene uncertain. This CDR3 has 14 residues. The germline CDR1 and CDR2 sequences are MNHEY and SVGAGI. Trimming shortened V by 4 bases and J by 0 bases, and 9 bases separated the two germline ends. In DNA form, the CDR3 reads TGTGCCAGCAGTTTGGAGGCCATGAACACTGAAGCTTTCTTT. Translating it yields CASSLEAMNTEAFF.

V usage is TRBV4-3 and J usage is TRBJ1-4; maybe TRBD1 (5 bases). V was pared by 2 bases and J by 5 bases, with 21 bases between. The CDR3 totals 18 residues. Germline loops: CDR1 LGHNA, CDR2 YSLEER. CDR3 in amino acids: CASSQPLLRERGNEKLFF. CDR3 DNA: TGCGCCAGCAGCCAACCACTGCTCAGGGAAAGAGGGAATGAAAAACTGTTTTTT.

V usage is TRBV30 and J usage is TRBJ2-3; D perhaps matches TRBD1 (5 bases). Germline CDR1 is GTSNPN and CDR2 is SVGIG (reference sequence). The V gene lost 5 bases and the J gene lost 0 bases, with 12 bases spanning the gap. The CDR3 has 14 amino acids. The CDR3 protein is CAWVTGASTDTQYF. The DNA for the CDR3 is TGTGCCTGGGTTACAGGTGCTAGCACAGATACGCAGTATTTT. Combining the CDR3 with reference TRBV30 and TRBJ2-3 gives the whole variable domain SQTIHQWPATLVQPVGSPLSLECTVEGTSNPNLYWYRQAAGRGLQLLFYSVGIGQISSEVPQNLSASRPQDRQFILSSKKLLLSDSGFYLCAWVTGASTDTQYFGPGTRLTVL.

V gene TRBV5-4 combines with J gene TRBJ1-2, with D possibly TRBD1 on 6 matching bases. The germline gives CDR1 SGHNT, CDR2 YYREEE (reference sequence). Trimming left V 2 bases short and J 2 bases short, with 28 bases between. CDR3 size: 20 residues. The CDR3 loop is CASSFGAGEGKRNLNYGYTF. CDR3 DNA: TGTGCCAGCAGCTTTGGGGCAGGGGAGGGAAAAAGAAATCTAAACTATGGCTACACCTTC.

The V call is TRBV13, the J call TRBJ1-2; D uncertain. The germline gives CDR1 PRHDT, CDR2 FYEKMQ (reference sequence). The V end was cut by 2 bases, the J end by 0 bases, with 10 bases between. This CDR3 is 15 amino acids long. The CDR3 nucleotides read TGTGCCAGCAGCTTACAGGCTAACCCTAACTATGGCTACACCTTC. Translated, it gives CASSLQANPNYGYTF.

V and J are TRBV30 and TRBJ2-2, with TRBD2 matching 10 bases. The CDR3 has 15 residues. V shed 1 base, J shed 8 bases, and the junction held 7 bases outside the gene matches. Per the germline V gene, CDR1 is GTSNPN and CDR2 is SVGIG (reference sequence). The chain's CDR3 is CAWSALAGVSGELFF. The CDR3 DNA reads as TGTGCCTGGAGTGCTCTAGCGGGAGTGTCGGGGGAGCTGTTTTTT.

The chain couples TRBV29-1 to TRBJ2-2; D is possibly TRBD1 (6 bases). CDR1 is SQVTM, CDR2 ANQGSEA, per germline. The V end was cut by 1 base, the J end by 5 bases, with 11 bases between. This CDR3 has 14 residues. CDR3 protein: CSVEGETGTGELFF. The CDR3 DNA follows: TGCAGCGTTGAAGGCGAAACAGGGACCGGGGAGCTGTTTTTT.

The CDR3 protein is CASSLVVAGASGTQYF. The CDR3 nucleotides are TGCGCCAGCAGCTTGGTAGTAGCGGGAGCCTCAGGGACCCAGTACTTC. This chain connects TRBV5-1 to TRBJ2-5; 9 nucleotides align to TRBD2. CDR1 is SGHRS, CDR2 YFSETQ, per germline. This CDR3 comprises 16 residues. J lost 7 bases, V lost 0 bases, and 10 bases had no gene match.

The rearrangement joins TRBV5-1 to TRBJ2-1, with a tentative D call TRBD1 (6 bases). The CDR3 has 15 residues. Germline V CDR1 and CDR2: SGHRS, YFSETQ. V was cut by 1 base and J by 6 bases, with 14 bases left in between. The CDR3 region is CASSLTQGMGNEQFF. The CDR3, as DNA: TGCGCCAGCAGCTTGACACAGGGTATGGGCAATGAGCAGTTCTTC.

The table lists this clone with a count of one. V and J are TRBV9 and TRBJ2-1, with no clear D. The CDR3 is 13 amino acids. Germline assignment: CDR1 SGDLS and CDR2 YYNGEE. V lost 4 bases and J lost 6, with 11 bases in between. In DNA form, the CDR3 reads TGTGCCAGCAGCCCCCCCGGATCCAATGAGCAGTTCTTC. Its protein product is CASSPPGSNEQFF.

This sequence joins TRBV19 and TRBJ2-7; TRBD2 aligns across 10 bases. Germline V CDR1 and CDR2: LNHDA, SQIVND (reference sequence). The J segment lost 2 bases and the V segment lost 6 bases, leaving 7 bases of the junction unmatched. This CDR3 contains 15 residues. The CDR3 region is CASRQGAGGAYEQYF. In DNA, the CDR3 is TGTGCCAGTAGACAGGGAGCGGGAGGGGCCTACGAGCAGTACTTC.

This clone has just one count. The gene calls are TRBV7-9 and TRBJ2-3, with TRBD1 as a possible D gene (6 bases). V lost 5 bases and J lost 5, with 17 bases in between. The CDR3 is made up of 15 amino acids. Germline CDR1 and CDR2: SEHNR and FQNEAQ (reference sequence). The CDR3 sequence is CASSPGTTRGDTQYF. For the CDR3, the DNA is TGTGCCAGCAGCCCCGGGACAACTCGGGGAGATACGCAGTATTTT.

This sequence joins TRBV18 and TRBJ2-3; D not resolved. V was clipped by 6 bases and J by 0 bases, with 1 base between them. This CDR3 is built from 11 residues. Germline V CDR1 and CDR2: KGHSH, LQKENI. The CDR3 coding sequence is TGTGCCAGCTCTAGCACAGATACGCAGTATTTT. It encodes CASSSTDTQYF.

This chain links TRBV5-4 with TRBJ2-7; D unclear. The germline V and J ends were trimmed by 1 base and 6 bases, with 8 bases remaining between them. CDR1 and CDR2 from the germline V gene are SGHNT and YYREEE (reference sequence). This CDR3 has 12 amino acids. The CDR3 region is CASSLPGFEQYF. As DNA, the CDR3 is TGTGCCAGCAGCTTGCCCGGTTTCGAGCAGTACTTC.

The chain couples TRBV5-1 to TRBJ2-7, with D maybe TRBD2 (6 bases). The V gene lost 0 bases and the J gene lost 2 bases, with 15 bases spanning the gap. This CDR3 has 16 amino acids. From germline, CDR1 is SGHRS and CDR2 YFSETQ. CDR3 in DNA: TGCGCCAGCAGCTTGGGGGCGGGGCAGGGAACCTACGAGCAGTACTTC. Translation gives CASSLGAGQGTYEQYF.